This paragraph covers one TCR beta chain sequence. Two-round multiplex PCR amplified TCR beta CDR3 from genomic DNA. The authors ran first-round PCR with primers specific to each TRBV and TRBJ gene. TCRdb re-analysed the multiplex PCR reads in MiXCR, keeping a single row per CDR3 protein. The sample consists of 30,000 to 35,000 distinct CDR3 sequences, under 60% of them appearing once. This sample is drawn from a study of prognosis after radiotherapy for stage I lung cancer. Germline V gene data show CDR1 as SGDLS and CDR2 as YYNGEE. This CDR3 is built from 14 residues. V lost 7 bases and J lost 8, with 21 bases in between.

This material consisted of PBMCs, taken before or after stereotactic body radiation therapy (not recorded which). The chain carries TRBV9 and TRBJ1-2; no clear D gene. The TCR was taken from a donor aged 50 or older with non-small cell lung cancer. CDR3 in amino acids: CASSPEGSTDGYTF. The CDR3 DNA reads TGTGCCAGCTCACCTGAGGGTTCTACTGACGGCTACACCTTC.